Listed below are T cell receptor beta chains from one sample, sequenced in a study of blood T cell repertoires in COVID-19. Profiling relied on immunoSEQ multiplex PCR, and the TCRdb table lists in-frame clones only, not all of them. Among 300,000 to 400,000 clones listed, 70% to 90% were seen once. Source material: peripheral blood. Source of these receptors: a woman aged 60 to 75 with COVID-19, enrolled during active disease. Both conserved end residues are part of each CDR3. Fields, in order: V gene, J gene, D gene, clone size, CDR3 DNA, CDR3 protein. The D gene is left open where the match is weak. Not all rows give a size; the values are once, few, many and, for expanded clones, a class.

TRBV2	TRBJ2-2	-	-	TGTGCCAGCAGTGTTTCGGGGGTGGACACCGGGGAGCTGTTTTTT	CASSVSGVDTGELFF
TRBV29-1	TRBJ2-1	TRBD2	-	TGCAGCGTTGATCGCGGGGGGGAGTTCTTC	CSVDRGGEFF
TRBV13	TRBJ1-6	TRBD1	-	TGTGCCAGCAGCCGGCGGACAGGTGCAAATTCACCCCTCCACTTT	CASSRRTGANSPLHF
TRBV6-5	TRBJ2-5	-	few	TGTGCCAGCAGAGGGGGTACAGAGACCCAGTACTTC	CASRGGTETQYF
TRBV19	TRBJ2-7	TRBD1	-	TGTGCCAGTAGTATCCGTCAGACAGGGAACGAGCAGTACTTC	CASSIRQTGNEQYF
TRBV19	TRBJ1-4	TRBD1	-	TGTGCCAGTAGTCGGACAGGGCCGTTGCGGGCTAATGAAAAACTGTTTTTT	CASSRTGPLRANEKLFF
TRBV28	TRBJ1-6	-	-	TGTGCCAGCAGTTTACAGGTGACCTATAATTCACCCCTCCACTTT	CASSLQVTYNSPLHF
TRBV7-6	TRBJ1-1	TRBD1	-	TGTGCCAGCAGCTACCGGGACAGGGACACTGAAGCTTTCTTT	CASSYRDRDTEAFF
TRBV3-1/TRBV3-2	TRBJ2-3	TRBD2	-	TGTGCCAGCAGCCAGAGGGACGGGGGGAGGGATACGCAGTATTTT	CASSQRDGGRDTQYF
TRBV18	TRBJ1-1	TRBD1	-	TGTGCCAGCTCACCACCGGTCGGAGCAGGGGGCCACACTGAAGCTTTCTTT	CASSPPVGAGGHTEAFF
TRBV30	TRBJ1-5	-	-	TGTGCCTGGAGTGTACCCGCAGGGCTTCAGCCCCAGCATTTT	CAWSVPAGLQPQHF
TRBV27	TRBJ1-2	-	-	TGTGCCAGCAGTTACGGAGGTTTCGGCTACACCTTC	CASSYGGFGYTF
TRBV30	TRBJ2-5	-	-	TGTGCCTGGAAGTTGTGGCAGGGCCAAGAGACCCAGTACTTC	CAWKLWQGQETQYF
TRBV2	TRBJ2-3	TRBD1	-	TGTGCCAGCAGTGAGACAGGGTACGGAGATACGCAGTATTTT	CASSETGYGDTQYF
TRBV5-1	TRBJ2-5	TRBD1	-	TGCGCCAGCAGCTTGGAGTCAGGGGGCCAAGAGACCCAGTACTTC	CASSLESGGQETQYF
TRBV7-9	TRBJ1-2	-	-	TGTGCCAGCAGCTTAGGGGCAACCCCCGGGGGGGGCTACACCTTC	CASSLGATPGGGYTF
TRBV3-1/TRBV3-2	TRBJ1-2	TRBD1	many	TGTGCCAGCAGCCAAGACTCGGGACAGAGTAACTATGGCTACACCTTC	CASSQDSGQSNYGYTF
TRBV9	TRBJ1-3	-	-	TGTGCCAGCAGCGTCGGGGAGAGCTCTGGAAACACCATATATTTT	CASSVGESSGNTIYF
TRBV19	TRBJ2-7	-	-	TGTGCCAGTAGTATATCGGCGCAGGATCCATTCTACGAGCAGTACTTC	CASSISAQDPFYEQYF
TRBV5-1	TRBJ1-2	-	-	TGCGCCAGCAGCTCCCCGGGGAGTCATGGCTACACCTTC	CASSSPGSHGYTF
TRBV7-3	TRBJ1-1	TRBD1	few	TGTGCCAGCAGCTCACAGGGGGCGAGGACTGAAGCTTTCTTT	CASSSQGARTEAFF
TRBV4-1	TRBJ2-5	TRBD2	-	TGCGCCAGCAGCCAAGGGCTAGCGGGGGGGCAAGAGACCCAGTACTTC	CASSQGLAGGQETQYF